One and the same sample provided the 17 T cell receptor beta chains below, sequenced in a study of blood T cell repertoires in COVID-19. Measured with immunoSEQ multiplex PCR; TCRdb has only the in-frame clones, and not every one. The table lists around 16,000 clones, approximately 80% of them singletons. Sequenced input: peripheral blood. These receptors came from a human donor in a cohort sampled during active COVID-19.

The chain employs TRBV4-1 and TRBJ2-3; possibly TRBD1 for D (5 bases). The CDR3 length is 15 residues. V dropped 1 base and J dropped 4 bases, with 12 bases sitting between them. Germline V gene data show CDR1 as MGHRA and CDR2 as YSYEKL. CDR3 in amino acids: CASSQVDNSADTQYF. The CDR3 DNA reads as TGCGCCAGCAGCCAAGTGGACAACTCGGCAGATACGCAGTATTTT.

The V and J genes are TRBV6-2 or TRBV6-3 and TRBJ2-2; D is uncertain. The V gene's germline CDR1 is MNHEY and CDR2 SVGEGT. The CDR3 consists of 14 residues. Trimming shortened V by 0 bases and J by 6 bases, and 8 bases separated the two germline ends. The CDR3 bases are TGTGCCAGCAGTTACTCAGCTACCCCCGGGGAGCTGTTTTTT. Translating it yields CASSYSATPGELFF.

The V gene is TRBV5-6, the J gene TRBJ1-2, with 7 bases identical to TRBD1. CDR3 length: 15 residues. The V gene end was trimmed by 3 bases and the J gene end by 1 base; junction bases not matched to a gene: 6. Germline values: CDR1 SGHDT, CDR2 YYEEEE. CDR3 bases: TGTGCCAGCAGCTCACGGGACAGCCTTAACTATGGCTACACCTTC. Encoded protein: CASSSRDSLNYGYTF.

This clone has just a few counts. J is TRBJ1-5 and V is TRBV19; no reliable D call. The CDR3 runs to 15 residues. From germline, CDR1 is LNHDA and CDR2 SQIVND (reference sequence). V lost 8 bases, J lost 6 bases, and 20 bases lay in between. The CDR3 sequence: CASPTRTAEGQPQHF. Written as DNA, the CDR3 is TGTGCCAGTCCCACGCGGACCGCCGAGGGTCAGCCCCAGCATTTT.

This clone was counted between two and nine times. The chain uses TRBV4-1 and TRBJ2-3, with TRBD1 as a possible D gene (6 bases). The germline V gene has CDR1 MGHRA and CDR2 YSYEKL. With 0 bases removed from V and 8 bases from J, the gap between germline ends came to 12 bases. The CDR3 contains 14 residues. CDR3 sequence: CASSQEGGGFTQYF. For the CDR3, the DNA is TGCGCCAGCAGCCAAGAAGGTGGGGGCTTTACGCAGTATTTT.

This clone was picked up a small number of times. This rearrangement joins TRBV5-1 to TRBJ2-2; weak D call: TRBD1 (6 bases). Germline V gene lookup returns CDR1 SGHRS and CDR2 YFSETQ. The CDR3 runs to 14 residues. The V end was cut by 3 bases, the J end by 4 bases, with 10 bases between. CDR3 sequence (DNA): TGCGCCAGCAGCTCGGGGACACCCACCGGGGAGCTGTTTTTT. Residues: CASSSGTPTGELFF.

The chain recombines TRBV5-6 with TRBJ2-2; no clear D. With 4 bases removed from V and 1 base from J, the gap between germline ends came to 5 bases. Germline-derived CDR1 and CDR2 are SGHDT and YYEEEE. The CDR3 covers 13 residues. Here the CDR3 DNA reads TGTGCCAGCAGCCCAGAGAACACCGGGGAGCTGTTTTTT. It is translated as CASSPENTGELFF.

By sample fraction, this clone is medium-sized. This rearrangement joins TRBV6-5 to TRBJ1-2, with D maybe TRBD1 (5 bases). The germline CDR1 and CDR2 sequences are MNHEY and SVGAGI. The V and J ends lost 5 bases and 4 bases respectively, with 14 bases between them. The CDR3 sequence is 14 residues long. The CDR3 nucleotides read TGTGCCAGCAGTCCTACAGGTTCTAGCTATGGCTACACCTTC. Encoded protein: CASSPTGSSYGYTF.

This rearrangement joins TRBV6-2 or TRBV6-3 to TRBJ2-7, with a weak D call TRBD1 (8 bases). Germline V CDR1 and CDR2: MNHEY, SVGEGT. Trimming stripped 4 bases from V and 11 bases from J, with 12 bases between. The CDR3 is made up of 11 amino acids. The CDR3 nucleotides read TGTGCCAGCAGTTCGGGGGGACAGGAGTACTTC. Translating gives CASSSGGQEYF.

This chain links TRBV4-1 with TRBJ1-2, with D tentatively TRBD1 (6 bases). The CDR3 extends over 15 amino acids. Germline CDR1 is MGHRA and CDR2 is YSYEKL. The V gene lost 2 bases and the J gene lost 4 bases, with 14 bases spanning the gap. CDR3 in DNA: TGCGCCAGCAGCCAAACGGGGGGCAGCCCCTATGGCTACACCTTC. Translated: CASSQTGGSPYGYTF.

The rearrangement joins TRBV12-3 or TRBV12-4 to TRBJ2-7; the D gene is possibly TRBD2 (5 bases). V was clipped by 7 bases and J by 7 bases, with 17 bases between them. The CDR3 has 13 amino acids. As DNA, the CDR3 is TGTGCCAGCACCTTATGGGGTTCGGGAGAGCAGTACTTC. Amino acids: CASTLWGSGEQYF.

The CDR3 DNA is TGTGCCAGCAGCCCCACAGAGATCCCCACCGGGGAGCTGTTTTTT. It translates to CASSPTEIPTGELFF. This chain links TRBV6-2 or TRBV6-3 with TRBJ2-2; no clear D. Trimming left V 6 bases short and J 4 bases short, with 15 bases between. The length of the CDR3 is 15 residues. Germline loops: CDR1 MNHEY, CDR2 SVGEGT.

Remarks on this clone: The same CDR3 can be traced to other DNA sequences in this sample. The chain employs TRBV25-1 and TRBJ2-7; D perhaps matches TRBD1 (6 bases). Germline V lookup: CDR1 MGHDK, CDR2 SYGVNS. V lost 2 bases to trimming and J lost 6 bases, with 14 bases between them. The CDR3 totals 14 residues. CDR3 amino acids: CASSELVRGSEQYF. For the CDR3, the DNA is TGTGCCAGCAGTGAACTTGTCAGGGGATCCGAGCAGTACTTC.

By share of the sample, this clone is medium-sized (0.01 to 0.1%). The chain employs TRBV4-1 and TRBJ1-1; unclear D gene. Trimming took 1 base from V and 6 from J, leaving 6 bases between them. The CDR3 is 12 amino acids. CDR1 is MGHRA, CDR2 YSYEKL, per germline. The CDR3 DNA sequence: TGCGCCAGCAGCCAAGTGAGGGCTGAAGCTTTCTTT. Translated: CASSQVRAEAFF.

The J gene is TRBJ2-7, the V gene TRBV11-2, with D possibly TRBD2 on 5 matching bases. Germline values: CDR1 SGHAT, CDR2 FQNNGV. The V end lost 8 bases, the J end lost 4 bases, and 21 bases lay between the germline ends. The CDR3 has 15 amino acids. This CDR3 reads CASGRGQTLLYEQYF. In DNA form, the CDR3 reads TGTGCCAGCGGCCGAGGGCAAACTCTCCTGTACGAGCAGTACTTC. Variable domain in full (rest from reference TRBV11-2 and TRBJ2-7): EAGVAQSPRYKIIEKRQSVAFWCNPISGHATLYWYQQILGQGPKLLIQFQNNGVVDDSQLPKDRFSAERLKGVDSTLKIQPAKLEDSAVYLCASGRGQTLLYEQYFGPGTRLTVT.

The genes are TRBV5-1 and TRBJ1-1, with D unclear. Germline CDR1 is SGHRS and CDR2 is YFSETQ. This CDR3 is built from 15 residues. Deletions cut 0 bases from V and 4 bases from J, with 13 bases between. This CDR3 is CASSLGGVPGTEAFF. CDR3 DNA sequence: TGCGCCAGCAGCTTGGGAGGCGTGCCGGGCACTGAAGCTTTCTTT.

The chain uses TRBV2 and TRBJ1-5; 7 nucleotides line up with TRBD1. The junction had 8 bases not matched to a gene; V was cut back by 5 bases and J by 7 bases. CDR1 and CDR2 (germline): SNHLY, FYNNEI. The CDR3 extends over 14 amino acids. The CDR3 DNA is TGTGCCAGCAGTCGACAGGGAGGCAGGCAGCCCCAGCATTTT. Its protein product is CASSRQGGRQPQHF.